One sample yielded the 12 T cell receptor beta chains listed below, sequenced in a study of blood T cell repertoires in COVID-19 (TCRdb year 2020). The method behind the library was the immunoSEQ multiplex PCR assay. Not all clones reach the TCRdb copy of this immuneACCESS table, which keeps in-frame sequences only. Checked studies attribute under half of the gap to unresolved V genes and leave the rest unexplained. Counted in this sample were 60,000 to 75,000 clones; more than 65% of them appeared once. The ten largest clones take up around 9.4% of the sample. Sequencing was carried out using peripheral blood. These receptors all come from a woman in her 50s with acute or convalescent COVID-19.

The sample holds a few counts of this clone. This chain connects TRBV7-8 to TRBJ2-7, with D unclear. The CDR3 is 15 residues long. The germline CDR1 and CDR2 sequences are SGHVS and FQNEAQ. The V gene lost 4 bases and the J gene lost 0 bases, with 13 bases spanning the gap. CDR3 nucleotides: TGTGCCAGCAGCTCGCAAGTACTCACCTCCTACGAGCAGTACTTC. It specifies CASSSQVLTSYEQYF.

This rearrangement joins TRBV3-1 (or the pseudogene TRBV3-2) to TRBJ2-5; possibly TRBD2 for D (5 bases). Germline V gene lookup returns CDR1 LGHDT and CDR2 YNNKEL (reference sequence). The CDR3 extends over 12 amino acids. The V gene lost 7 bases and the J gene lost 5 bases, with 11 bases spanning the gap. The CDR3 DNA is TGTGCCAGCATTAGTCCGGGGGAGACCCAGTACTTC. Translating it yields CASISPGETQYF.

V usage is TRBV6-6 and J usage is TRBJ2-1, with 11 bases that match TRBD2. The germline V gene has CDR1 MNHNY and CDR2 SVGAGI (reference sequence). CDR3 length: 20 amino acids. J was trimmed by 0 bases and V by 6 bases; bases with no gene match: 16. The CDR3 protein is CASSPGLAVPKMSSYNEQFF. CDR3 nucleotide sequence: TGTGCCAGCAGCCCGGGACTAGCGGTTCCAAAAATGAGCTCCTACAATGAGCAGTTCTTC.

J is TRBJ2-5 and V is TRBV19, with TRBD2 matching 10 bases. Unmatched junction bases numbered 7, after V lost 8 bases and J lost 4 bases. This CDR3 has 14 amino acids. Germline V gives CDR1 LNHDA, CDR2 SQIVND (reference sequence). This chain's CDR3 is CASASGSRGETQYF. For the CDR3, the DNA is TGTGCCAGTGCTAGCGGGAGCCGTGGAGAGACCCAGTACTTC.

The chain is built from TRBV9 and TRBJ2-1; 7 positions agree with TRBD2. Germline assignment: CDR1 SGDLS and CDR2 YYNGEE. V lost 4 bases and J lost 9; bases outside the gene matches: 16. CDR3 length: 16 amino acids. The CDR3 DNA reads TGTGCCAGCAGCATCATAGGGACTAACACGGGGAGTGAGCAGTTCTTC. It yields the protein CASSIIGTNTGSEQFF.

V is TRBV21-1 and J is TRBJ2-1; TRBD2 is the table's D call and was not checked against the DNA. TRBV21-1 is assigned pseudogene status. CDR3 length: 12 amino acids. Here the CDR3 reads CASSKVVDEQFF. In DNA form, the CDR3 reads TGTGCCAGCAGCAAAGTAGTCGATGAGCAGTTCTTC.

CDR3 sequence (DNA): TGTGCCACCAGCAGCTTTCAGGGTTTTAACACTGAAGCTTTCTTT. It codes for CATSSFQGFNTEAFF. This sequence joins TRBV15 and TRBJ1-1; the D gene is possibly TRBD1 (5 bases). Germline-derived CDR1 and CDR2 are LNHNV and YYDKDF (reference sequence). The CDR3 totals 15 residues. Between the trimmed V and J ends, which lost 3 bases and 2 bases, there was a span of 13 bases.

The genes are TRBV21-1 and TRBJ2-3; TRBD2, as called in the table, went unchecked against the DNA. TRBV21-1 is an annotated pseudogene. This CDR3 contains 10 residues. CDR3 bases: TGTGCCAGCAGCAAAGCCGTTCGTTATTTT. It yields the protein CASSKAVRYF.

CDR3 coding DNA: TGTGCCAGCAGCTTAGAGGCTCCAGGGGTTCACTCTGGAAACACCATATATTTT. This translates into CASSLEAPGVHSGNTIYF. The V call is TRBV7-6, the J call TRBJ1-3, with D possibly TRBD1 on 6 matching bases. This CDR3 is 18 amino acids long. Germline-derived CDR1 and CDR2 are SGHVS and FNYEAQ. Between the trimmed V and J ends, which lost 1 base and 0 bases, there was a span of 16 bases.

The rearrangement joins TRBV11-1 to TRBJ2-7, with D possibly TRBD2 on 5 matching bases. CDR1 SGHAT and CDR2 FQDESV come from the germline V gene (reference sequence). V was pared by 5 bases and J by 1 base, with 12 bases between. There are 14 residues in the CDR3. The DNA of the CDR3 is TGTGCCAGCAGCCCCGAGGGAGAATCCTACGAGCAGTACTTC. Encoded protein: CASSPEGESYEQYF.

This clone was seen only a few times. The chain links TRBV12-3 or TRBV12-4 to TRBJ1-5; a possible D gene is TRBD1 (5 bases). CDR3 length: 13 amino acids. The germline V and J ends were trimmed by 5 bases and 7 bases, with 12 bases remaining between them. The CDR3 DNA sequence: TGTGCCAGCAGTCAGGGTCCGTGGCAGCCCCAGCATTTT. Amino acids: CASSQGPWQPQHF.

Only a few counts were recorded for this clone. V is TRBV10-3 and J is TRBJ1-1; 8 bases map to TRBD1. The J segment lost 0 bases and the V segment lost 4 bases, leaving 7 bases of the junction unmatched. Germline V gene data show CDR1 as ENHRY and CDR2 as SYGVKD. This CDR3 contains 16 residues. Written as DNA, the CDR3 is TGTGCCATCAGTGGCATCGGACAGGGCCTGAACACTGAAGCTTTCTTT. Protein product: CAISGIGQGLNTEAFF.